Listed below are T cell receptor beta chains from one sample, sequenced in a study of Ad26.COV2.S vaccination and SARS-CoV-2 variants. Sequencing was performed with immunoSEQ multiplex PCR; in TCRdb, only in-frame clones are kept and a portion is missing. The sample yields about 460,000 clones, about 89% seen once. This material consisted of peripheral blood, taken in a trial of Ad26.COV2.S vaccine versus placebo. Source of these receptors: a person aged 18-65 years who received the Ad26.COV2.S COVID-19 vaccine or a placebo. Both conserved end residues are part of each CDR3. D genes are given only for firm matches. Expanded clones are given a class, and other clones once, few, many or no size at all.

j_gene	v_gene	abundance	d_gene	CDR3nt	CDR3aa
TRBJ2-1	TRBV4-3	.	.	TGCGCCAGCAGCCAAGCTGGGACCGACAATGAGCAGTTCTTC	CASSQAGTDNEQFF
TRBJ2-7	TRBV18	few	TRBD2	TGTGCCAGCTCACCCGGATCGACTAGCACCTACGAGCAGTACTTC	CASSPGSTSTYEQYF
TRBJ2-1	TRBV10-1	.	.	TGCGCCAGCAGCTCACAAGGGGTTGGTGAGCAGTTCTTC	CASSSQGVGEQFF
TRBJ1-2	TRBV28	.	.	TGTGCCAGCAGTTTTAGTATCTATGGCTACACCTTC	CASSFSIYGYTF
TRBJ2-3	TRBV28	.	TRBD2	TGTGCCAGCAGCCCTAGCGGGAGAAGCACAGATACGCAGTATTTT	CASSPSGRSTDTQYF
TRBJ1-1	TRBV7-6	.	.	TGTGCCAGCAGCTTGGTTTCCGGGGGGAACACTGAAGCTTTCTTT	CASSLVSGGNTEAFF
TRBJ1-1	TRBV5-6	once	TRBD1	TGTGCCAGCAGCCCCGAGACAGGGAGGGGAGGGACTGAAGCTTTCTTT	CASSPETGRGGTEAFF
TRBJ2-5	TRBV18	.	.	TGTGCCAGCTCCCAAGGTCTGCAGGGGGAGACCCAGTACTTC	CASSQGLQGETQYF
TRBJ1-1	TRBV11-2	.	TRBD1	TGTGCCAGCAGCACTCCCGGGACAGAGAACACTGAAGCTTTCTTT	CASSTPGTENTEAFF
TRBJ2-4	TRBV2	.	.	TGTGCCAGCAGGGACCAAAACATTCAGTACTTC	CASRDQNIQYF
TRBJ1-2	TRBV7-2	.	.	TGTGCCAGCAGCTTTGTCCTAGCGGACGGTGGCTACACCTTC	CASSFVLADGGYTF
TRBJ2-1	TRBV15	.	.	TGTGCCACCAGCCAAGGACGGGGGAATTACAATGAGCAGTTCTTC	CATSQGRGNYNEQFF
TRBJ1-2	TRBV6-6	.	.	TGTGCCAGCAGTTACCAGGGGTATGGCTACACCTTC	CASSYQGYGYTF
TRBJ2-5	TRBV4-1	.	TRBD1	TGCGCCAGCAGCCACCCTGGGGGACAGGGACTACCAAAAGAGACCCAGTACTTC	CASSHPGGQGLPKETQYF
TRBJ2-7	TRBV13	.	.	TGTGCCAGCAGCTTAGGCTTGAAGGGTTTAACCTACGAGCAGTACTTC	CASSLGLKGLTYEQYF
TRBJ1-2	TRBV28	.	.	TGTGCCAGCAGTATGCGAGGAGATGGCTACACCTTC	CASSMRGDGYTF
TRBJ2-7	TRBV18	.	.	TGTGCCAGCTCACCCCAGGACGAGCAGTACTTC	CASSPQDEQYF
TRBJ2-3	TRBV27	.	TRBD2	TGTGCCAGCAGTTTTGCGGGAGGGCTCTCAGATACGCAGTATTTT	CASSFAGGLSDTQYF
TRBJ2-3	TRBV6-5	.	.	TGTGCCAGCAGACGACGTCCGACAGTCACAGATACGCAGTATTTT	CASRRRPTVTDTQYF
TRBJ2-2	TRBV19	.	TRBD1	TGTGCCAGTAGTGCGGCCCGGGACAGGGGTGTTGGCGGGGAGCTGTTTTTT	CASSAARDRGVGGELFF
TRBJ2-7	TRBV29-1	.	.	TGCAGCGTTGTGCGACGGGAACGCAGCTCCTACGAGCAGTACTTC	CSVVRRERSSYEQYF
TRBJ2-7	TRBV28	.	.	TGTGCCAGCAGTTTCATTCCCTTAGGCAAGGAGAACGAGCAGTACTTC	CASSFIPLGKENEQYF
TRBJ2-3	TRBV9	.	TRBD2	TGTGCCAGCAGCGTTTACGGGAGGGGCGCAGATACGCAGTATTTT	CASSVYGRGADTQYF
TRBJ1-4	TRBV18	once	TRBD1	TGTGCCAGCTCACCCCTGGGGACAGACGAAAAACTGTTTTTT	CASSPLGTDEKLFF
TRBJ1-2	TRBV11-2	.	.	TGTGCCAGCAGCTCCCTGTGGGGTTCCGACTATGGCTACACCTTC	CASSSLWGSDYGYTF
TRBJ2-5	TRBV4-1	once	TRBD2	TGCGCCAGCAGCCAAGTCCGAGGCCTAGCGGGGGGACAAGAGACCCAGTACTTC	CASSQVRGLAGGQETQYF
TRBJ1-2	TRBV29-1	.	.	TGCAGCGTGGCGGACAGCGTCTATGGCTACACCTTC	CSVADSVYGYTF
TRBJ1-1	TRBV2	.	.	TGTGCCAGCAGTCAGCAGCGAAACACTGAAGCTTTCTTT	CASSQQRNTEAFF
TRBJ2-1	TRBV7-3	.	TRBD2	TGTGCCAGCAGCTTAATAGCGGGGGCGGAGAGCTCCTACAATGAGCAGTTCTTC	CASSLIAGAESSYNEQFF
TRBJ2-7	TRBV28	few	TRBD1	TGTGCCAGCAGCCCCCCCCGACAGGGTGTAACGTTC	CASSPPRQGVTF
TRBJ2-1	TRBV6-2/TRBV6-3	.	.	TGTGCCAGCAGGCCTATGCCTCCGAGCTCCTACAATGAGCAGTTCTTC	CASRPMPPSSYNEQFF